The 27 T cell receptor beta chains given below trace back to one sample, sequenced in a study of regulatory T cells in long-lasting Graves disease. Sequencing libraries for TCR beta were prepared with iRepertoire HTBI primers and Arm-PCR of CDR3 regions. TCRdb used MiXCR to reprocess the multiplex PCR reads, holding one entry per CDR3 protein. The data contain about 430,000 distinct CDR3 sequences, approximately 15% of them singletons. The time point: newly diagnosed GD, antithyroid drugs for less than 3 months. Researchers made the TCR library from RNA that was extracted from PBMCs. These data also featured in a second study, about T cells in Graves' hyperthyroidism and ophthalmopathy.

The specimen was peripheral blood mononuclear cells (PBMCs), collected at new diagnosis, from a patient treated with antithyroid drugs. Every receptor here comes from a middle-aged woman with Graves disease.

There are many counts of this clonotype. This sequence joins TRBV11-2 and TRBJ2-1; 10 bases fit TRBD1. Germline CDR1 and CDR2: SGHAT and FQNNGV. After removal of 7 bases from V and 8 bases from J, the junction contained 8 bases not matched to a gene. This CDR3 has 14 residues. The CDR3 is CASNRDRGMDEQFF. CDR3 nucleotides: TGTGCCAGCAACCGGGACAGGGGAATGGATGAGCAGTTCTTC.

This clonotype has at least ten counts. The V call is TRBV5-1, the J call TRBJ2-3; 7 bases fit TRBD2. From germline, CDR1 is SGHRS and CDR2 YFSETQ. This CDR3 is 17 amino acids long. The junction had 15 bases not matched to a gene; V was cut back by 4 bases and J by 4 bases. The CDR3 region is CASSRRGGRLDADTQYF. In DNA form, the CDR3 reads TGCGCCAGCAGCCGCCGGGGAGGGCGGTTAGACGCAGATACGCAGTATTTT.

Comment on this clonotype: Possible read error: a much larger clone is one base away. The gene calls are TRBV7-3 and TRBJ2-6; the D gene is possibly TRBD1 (6 bases). Trimming pared 5 bases from V and 3 bases from J, leaving 20 bases between. This CDR3 has 18 amino acids. The germline gives CDR1 SGHTA, CDR2 FQGTGA. For the CDR3, the DNA is TGTGCCAGCAGCCCACCGAGGGCAGGGGCATATGGGGCCAACGTCCTGACTTTC. This sequence encodes CASSPPRAGAYGANVLTF.

At least ten counts were recorded for this clonotype. The chain joins TRBV20-1 to TRBJ2-1; D ambiguous. Trimming removed 3 bases at V and 3 bases at J, with 6 bases between. This CDR3 comprises 12 residues. Germline loops: CDR1 DFQATT, CDR2 SNEGSKA (reference sequence). The CDR3 DNA reads TGCAGTGCTAGTCCTGTCTACAATGAGCAGTTCTTC. Translated, it gives CSASPVYNEQFF.

This clonotype was seen at least ten times. This rearrangement joins TRBV18 to TRBJ2-5; TRBD1 is a possible D gene (6 bases). V gave up 4 bases and J gave up 2 bases, with 20 bases separating them. The germline gives CDR1 KGHSH, CDR2 LQKENI. This CDR3 is 17 amino acids long. In DNA form, the CDR3 reads TGTGCCAGCTCACTGTACGGCAGACAGGACGCTCAAGAGACCCAGTACTTC. Translating gives CASSLYGRQDAQETQYF.

The rearrangement links TRBV29-1 to TRBJ2-6; D gene uncertain. The CDR3 contains 13 residues. The germline V gene has CDR1 SQVTM and CDR2 ANQGSEA. Trimming took off 3 bases at V and 0 bases at J, with 3 bases between the two ends. The DNA of the CDR3 is TGCAGCGTTGAGGGCTCTGGGGCCAACGTCCTGACTTTC. Residues: CSVEGSGANVLTF.

This clonotype was counted only a few times. The chain has TRBV19 and TRBJ1-4, with a tentative D call TRBD1 (5 bases). The ends were cut back, 5 bases at V and 8 bases at J, with 15 bases in the middle. CDR1 is LNHDA, CDR2 SQIVND, per germline (reference sequence). The CDR3 has 14 residues. The CDR3 sequence is CASSWTLIGEKLFF. The CDR3 DNA reads TGTGCCAGTAGTTGGACACTAATCGGGGAAAAACTGTTTTTT.

This clonotype was recorded only once. The V gene is TRBV7-3, the J gene TRBJ2-7; TRBD2 agrees at 10 bases. The CDR3 extends over 15 amino acids. V gave up 2 bases and J gave up 6 bases; unmatched junction bases: 7. Germline assignment: CDR1 SGHTA and CDR2 FQGTGA. Here the CDR3 DNA reads TGTGCCAGCAGCTTAGCTAGCGGGAGAATCTCCGAGCAGTACTTC. It translates to CASSLASGRISEQYF.

This clonotype was seen many times. The CDR3 DNA sequence: TGCGCCAGCAGTGAGTCGGCATCCACCGGGACGGTCAACTATGGCTACACCTTC. Translating it yields CASSESASTGTVNYGYTF. This chain joins TRBV10-2 and TRBJ1-2; TRBD1 might be the D (5 bases). Germline CDR1 WSHSY, CDR2 SAAADI. Trimming took off 0 bases at V and 2 bases at J, with 19 bases between the two ends. This CDR3 spans 18 amino acids.

The V and J genes are TRBV28 and TRBJ2-2, with D perhaps TRBD1 (5 bases). CDR3 length: 16 residues. The V gene's germline CDR1 is MDHEN and CDR2 SYDVKM. Trimming left V 7 bases short and J 6 bases short, with 21 bases between. The CDR3 sequence: CASTPSAGMYSGELFF. The CDR3 DNA follows: TGTGCCAGCACCCCAAGCGCAGGGATGTATTCCGGGGAGCTGTTTTTT.

Remarks on this clonotype: The junction does not match germline at one end; this may be a read error. The chain recombines TRBV3-1 with TRBJ2-1, with D possibly being TRBD1 (5 bases). The germline V gene has CDR1 LGHDT and CDR2 YNNKEL (reference sequence). This CDR3 region has 16 residues. The CDR3 DNA reads as TGTGCCAGCAGCCCTCTAGGGGTTAGCTCCTATAATGCGCAGTTCTTC. Protein sequence: CASSPLGVSSYNAQFF.

In regard to this clonotype: A much larger clone sits a single nucleotide away, making a read error possible. The genes are TRBV11-3 and TRBJ2-7; 7 bases fit TRBD1. With 6 bases clipped from V and 3 bases from J, the junction kept 14 bases outside the gene matches. The CDR3 contains 16 residues. CDR1 is SGHNT and CDR2 is YENEEA in the germline V gene. The CDR3: CASSLPRGQQNYEQYF. The CDR3 nucleotides are TGTGCCAGCAGTCTTCCCCGGGGACAGCAAAACTACGAGCAGTACTTC.

This clonotype has ten or more counts. The V call is TRBV20-1, the J call TRBJ2-7; 9 nucleotides match TRBD1. In germline, CDR1 is DFQATT, CDR2 SNEGSKA (reference sequence). The CDR3 has 16 residues. V shed 6 bases and J 2 bases; nucleotides not matched to a gene: 14. The CDR3 loop is CSAAQPRDRDPYEQYF. The CDR3 nucleotides are TGCAGTGCAGCACAACCCCGGGACAGGGACCCCTACGAGCAGTACTTC.

V usage is TRBV28 and J usage is TRBJ2-3; no clear D. CDR3 size: 14 residues. The V gene's germline CDR1 is MDHEN and CDR2 SYDVKM. The ends were cut back, 3 bases at V and 4 bases at J, with 11 bases in the middle. CDR3 in DNA: TGTGCCAGCAGTTTCGGTGTATACGCAGATACGCAGTATTTT. This encodes CASSFGVYADTQYF.

Comments on this clonotype: The junction and the germline gene differ at one end; a read error may be behind it. This chain links TRBV4-1 with TRBJ1-1; no clear D gene. Germline V CDR1 and CDR2: MGHRA, YSYEKL. This CDR3 region has 13 residues. The CDR3 here is CASSPTTNTEASF. The CDR3 nucleotides are TGCGCCAGCAGCCCGACAACGAACACTGAAGCTTCCTTT.

CDR3 residues: CASSDGALNTEAFF. CDR3 DNA sequence: TGTGCCTCTTCTGACGGGGCATTGAACACTGAAGCTTTCTTT. V gene TRBV2 combines with J gene TRBJ1-1; D perhaps matches TRBD1 (5 bases). This CDR3 comprises 14 residues. The ends were cut back, 11 bases at V and 0 bases at J, with 16 bases in the middle. The V gene's germline CDR1 is SNHLY and CDR2 FYNNEI.

This chain connects TRBV11-2 to TRBJ2-7; possibly TRBD2 for D (7 bases). Germline loops: CDR1 SGHAT, CDR2 FQNNGV. Trimming pared 5 bases from V and 6 bases from J, leaving 11 bases between. The CDR3 extends over 12 amino acids. The CDR3 loop reads CASSKGGGEQYF. The CDR3 DNA follows: TGTGCCAGCAGCAAAGGGGGGGGCGAGCAGTACTTC.

This clonotype was counted a few times. The chain has TRBV7-9 and TRBJ2-3, with D possibly TRBD2 on 6 matching bases. V was shortened by 4 bases and J by 6 bases, with 14 bases between the two germline ends. Looked up from germline, CDR1 is SEHNR and CDR2 is FQNEAQ (reference sequence). The CDR3 runs 14 residues. This chain's CDR3 is CASSSGGPSDTQYF. DNA of the CDR3: TGTGCCAGCAGCTCCGGAGGGCCTTCCGATACGCAGTATTTT.

The sample holds many counts of this clonotype. The chain employs TRBV11-3 and TRBJ1-4, with D possibly being TRBD1 (5 bases). The CDR3 is 14 residues long. V gave up 1 base and J gave up 5 bases, with 8 bases separating them. The germline gives CDR1 SGHNT, CDR2 YENEEA. The CDR3 here is CASSLGGYNEKLFF. The CDR3 coding sequence is TGTGCCAGCAGCTTAGGGGGCTACAATGAAAAACTGTTTTTT.

This clonotype was found many times. The chain recombines TRBV19 with TRBJ2-3, with TRBD2 matching 7 bases. This CDR3 is 13 amino acids long. Germline lookup yields CDR1 LNHDA and CDR2 SQIVND (reference sequence). V lost 9 bases, J lost 4 bases, and 7 bases stayed unmatched. The CDR3 bases are TGTGCCAGCAGAGCGGGACGGGCAGATACGCAGTATTTT. This sequence encodes CASRAGRADTQYF.

The sample holds many counts of this clonotype. CDR3 region: CASSGQGRDTQYF. CDR3 in DNA: TGTGCCAGCAGCGGACAGGGTCGAGATACGCAGTATTTT. The J gene is TRBJ2-3, the V gene TRBV6-1; 8 bases are a match to TRBD1. Germline values: CDR1 MNHNS, CDR2 SASEGT. J gave up 5 bases and V 6 bases, and 4 bases lay outside the gene matches. This CDR3 has 13 residues.

This clonotype has a count of ten or more. The chain has TRBV14 and TRBJ2-2; D is perhaps TRBD1 or TRBD2 (5 bases each). CDR1 SGHDN and CDR2 FVKESK come from the germline V gene. V dropped 4 bases and J dropped 2 bases, with 11 bases sitting between them. The CDR3 is 15 residues long. CDR3 in amino acids: CASSLLGANTGELFF. CDR3 in DNA: TGTGCCAGCAGCCTACTAGGGGCAAACACCGGGGAGCTGTTTTTT. Drawing the rest from reference TRBV14 and TRBJ2-2, the complete variable domain is EAGVTQFPSHSVIEKGQTVTLRCDPISGHDNLYWYRRVMGKEIKFLLHFVKESKQDESGMPNNRFLAERTGGTYSTLKVQPAELEDSGVYFCASSLLGANTGELFFGEGSRLTVL.

This clonotype was observed at least ten times. V is TRBV28 and J is TRBJ1-3, with D possibly TRBD1 on 5 matching bases. Per germline, CDR1 MDHEN and CDR2 SYDVKM. The CDR3 extends over 15 amino acids. Trimming removed 6 bases at V and 3 bases at J, with 15 bases between. Here the CDR3 reads CASSSGTAFGNTIYF. CDR3 bases: TGTGCCAGCAGCTCCGGGACGGCATTTGGAAACACCATATATTTT.

The chain is built from TRBV10-3 and TRBJ2-2; D is uncertain. There are 16 residues in the CDR3. The V and J ends lost 4 bases and 4 bases respectively, with 16 bases between them. Germline V gene data show CDR1 as ENHRY and CDR2 as SYGVKD. In DNA, the CDR3 is TGTGCCATCAGTGTGAGGCCCCCCGCATCCACCGGGGAGCTGTTTTTT. This encodes CAISVRPPASTGELFF.

This clonotype was picked up many times. The chain combines TRBV12-3 or TRBV12-4 with TRBJ1-4; 7 nucleotides align to TRBD1. CDR3 size: 14 residues. The V and J ends lost 8 bases and 3 bases, in that order; junction bases with no gene match: 6. This CDR3 reads CASRTGVSNEKLFF. The CDR3 nucleotides are TGTGCCAGCCGAACAGGGGTATCTAATGAAAAACTGTTTTTT.

This clonotype turned up a few times. The germline gene is not matched at one end of the junction; a read error may be the cause. This chain joins TRBV3-1 and TRBJ1-2, with 10 bases lining up with TRBD1. The CDR3 has 15 amino acids. Germline V gene sequence: CDR1 LGHDT, CDR2 YNNKEL (reference sequence). This CDR3 is CASSQWTGGIYDYTF. CDR3 bases: TGTGCCAGCAGCCAGTGGACAGGGGGGATTTATGACTACACCTTC.

This clonotype was recorded at least ten times. The rearrangement uses TRBV30 and TRBJ2-7, with D hard to call. The CDR3 extends over 12 amino acids. V dropped 3 bases and J dropped 3 bases, with 9 bases sitting between them. The germline V gene has CDR1 GTSNPN and CDR2 SVGIG (reference sequence). CDR3 loop: CAWRDNFYEQYF. CDR3 DNA: TGTGCCTGGAGAGACAATTTCTACGAGCAGTACTTC.